These 19 T cell receptor beta chains originate from one sample sequenced in a study of blood T cell repertoires in COVID-19. TCRdb keeps only in-frame clones here, not all; method: immunoSEQ multiplex PCR. Among around 110,000 clones listed, 75% to 95% were seen once. Sequenced: peripheral blood. All receptors come from a woman in her 30s with acute or convalescent COVID-19.

The chain employs TRBV19 and TRBJ2-2; possibly TRBD2 for D (5 bases). There are 12 residues in the CDR3. CDR1 and CDR2 (germline): LNHDA, SQIVND (reference sequence). The V and J ends lost 3 bases and 6 bases respectively, with 5 bases between them. This chain's CDR3 is CASSMGAGELFF. For the CDR3, the DNA is TGTGCCAGTAGTATGGGAGCCGGGGAGCTGTTTTTT.

The chain links TRBV19 to TRBJ2-7, with TRBD1 matching 11 bases. The CDR3 contains 18 residues. The trim removed 4 bases at V and 4 bases at J, leaving 15 bases unmatched. From germline, CDR1 is LNHDA and CDR2 SQIVND (reference sequence). The CDR3 DNA sequence: TGTGCCAGTAGTAATATGGTGGCCGGACAGGGGGCGCTTTACGAGCAGTACTTC. Protein sequence: CASSNMVAGQGALYEQYF.

This chain joins TRBV5-8 and TRBJ1-5, with TRBD1 identical over 9 bases. Germline CDR1 SGHTS, CDR2 YDEGEE. The CDR3 extends over 16 amino acids. J was trimmed by 0 bases and V by 5 bases; bases with no gene match: 6. The CDR3 protein is CASSWTGVYSNQPQHF. CDR3 in DNA: TGTGCCAGCAGTTGGACAGGGGTTTATAGCAATCAGCCCCAGCATTTT.

Note on this clone: Other nucleotide sequences in the sample specify the same CDR3. The chain is built from TRBV7-2 and TRBJ1-1, with D tentatively TRBD1 (5 bases). The CDR3 is made up of 15 amino acids. V lost 5 bases and J lost 1, with 14 bases in between. Germline values: CDR1 SGHTA, CDR2 FQGNSA. CDR3: CASSLRPGENTEAFF. In DNA, the CDR3 is TGTGCCAGCAGCCTACGACCGGGGGAGAACACTGAAGCTTTCTTT.

The chain carries TRBV7-2 and TRBJ2-3, with 9 positions matching TRBD1. The germline V gene has CDR1 SGHTA and CDR2 FQGNSA. V dropped 7 bases and J dropped 5; count of bases not matched to a gene: 7. CDR3 size: 14 residues. CDR3 region: CASTYRGRGDTQYF. CDR3 DNA: TGTGCCAGCACCTACAGGGGGCGGGGAGATACGCAGTATTTT. The variable domain in full, with the rest retrieved from reference TRBV7-2 and TRBJ2-3, is GAGVSQSPSNKVTEKGKDVELRCDPISGHTALYWYRQSLGQGLEFLIYFQGNSAPDKSGLPSDRFSAERTGGSVSTLTIQRTQQEDSAVYLCASTYRGRGDTQYFGPGTRLTVL.

The chain carries TRBV27 and TRBJ1-1; D is undetermined. The CDR3 loop spans 16 amino acids. Trimming removed 5 bases from V and 0 bases from J, with 16 bases in between. Looked up from germline, CDR1 is MNHEY and CDR2 is SMNVEV (reference sequence). CDR3: CASSPRPRGLNTEAFF. CDR3 coding DNA: TGTGCCAGCAGTCCCCGACCCCGCGGGCTGAACACTGAAGCTTTCTTT.

This clone occurred a few times. The V gene is TRBV11-2, the J gene TRBJ1-1, with D possibly TRBD1 on 6 matching bases. V gave up 0 bases and J gave up 3 bases, with 11 bases separating them. Germline V gene data show CDR1 as SGHAT and CDR2 as FQNNGV. This CDR3 contains 15 residues. The CDR3 nucleotides are TGTGCCAGCAGCTTAGATCCAGGGGAGCACACTGAAGCTTTCTTT. The encoded protein is CASSLDPGEHTEAFF.

V is TRBV6-5 and J is TRBJ2-7, with 9 positions matching TRBD1. Germline V gives CDR1 MNHEY, CDR2 SVGAGI. Trimming took 10 bases from V and 2 from J; bases not matched to a gene: 6. This CDR3 comprises 13 residues. The CDR3 sequence: CATKGTGTYEQYF. The CDR3 bases are TGTGCCACCAAAGGGACAGGGACCTACGAGCAGTACTTC.

Concerning this clone itself: A read error is likely, as this CDR3 ends without the conserved phenylalanine or tryptophan. The DNA is left out, because the CDR3 cannot be placed on it with certainty; the CDR3 is given as TCRdb lists it. The chain has TRBV3-1 (or the pseudogene TRBV3-2) and TRBJ1-2; the D call in the table, TRBD1, was not verified against the DNA. The CDR3 spans 12 amino acids, including both terminal residues. The germline V gene encodes CDR1 LGHDT and CDR2 YNNKEL (reference sequence). CDR3: CASSHRDRGIEA.

The chain couples TRBV5-1 to TRBJ1-6; 11 bases are a match to TRBD1. The CDR3 extends over 14 amino acids. Per the germline V gene, CDR1 is SGHRS and CDR2 is YFSETQ. V dropped 5 bases and J dropped 9; count of bases not matched to a gene: 4. The chain's CDR3 is CASRPGQGVSPLHF. Here the CDR3 DNA reads TGCGCCAGCAGGCCGGGACAGGGGGTTTCACCCCTCCACTTT.

The V call is TRBV27, the J call TRBJ2-3; the match to TRBD1 covers 8 bases. Looked up from germline, CDR1 is MNHEY and CDR2 is SMNVEV (reference sequence). CDR3 length: 17 residues. The junction had 11 bases not matched to a gene; V was cut back by 6 bases and J by 0 bases. As DNA, the CDR3 is TGTGCCAGCAGGACAGGGGCAAGACTCCTCAGCACAGATACGCAGTATTTT. As protein: CASRTGARLLSTDTQYF.

The chain uses TRBV30 and TRBJ1-2; tentatively, D is TRBD1 (5 bases). Germline V gene lookup returns CDR1 GTSNPN and CDR2 SVGIG (reference sequence). This CDR3 has 11 amino acids. The V end lost 5 bases, the J end lost 6 bases, and 10 bases lay between the germline ends. CDR3 residues: CAWGAGDGYTF. The DNA for the CDR3 is TGTGCCTGGGGGGCCGGGGATGGCTACACCTTC. The variable domain in full, with the rest retrieved from reference TRBV30 and TRBJ1-2, is SQTIHQWPATLVQPVGSPLSLECTVEGTSNPNLYWYRQAAGRGLQLLFYSVGIGQISSEVPQNLSASRPQDRQFILSSKKLLLSDSGFYLCAWGAGDGYTFGSGTRLTVV.

The chain has TRBV6-2 or TRBV6-3 and TRBJ2-7, with 8 bases fitting TRBD2. The CDR3 covers 14 residues. Trimming cost V 4 bases and J 5 bases; bases outside gene matches: 7. Germline CDR1 reads MNHEY; CDR2 reads SVGEGT. The CDR3 here is CASSSSGSGDEQYF. For the CDR3, the DNA is TGTGCCAGCAGTTCCAGCGGGAGCGGCGACGAGCAGTACTTC.

As for this clone: Other DNA sequences in this sample translate to the same CDR3. J is TRBJ1-1 and V is TRBV6-5; maybe TRBD1 (5 bases). The CDR3 loop spans 12 amino acids. Trimming took off 5 bases at V and 1 base at J, with 5 bases between the two ends. CDR1 is MNHEY and CDR2 is SVGAGI in the germline V gene. The CDR3 here is CASSRGNTEAFF. The CDR3 DNA is TGTGCCAGCAGTAGGGGGAACACTGAAGCTTTCTTT.

V usage is TRBV28 and J usage is TRBJ1-4; D remains unclear. From germline, CDR1 is MDHEN and CDR2 SYDVKM. The V gene lost 5 bases and the J gene lost 8 bases, with 12 bases spanning the gap. This CDR3 is built from 13 residues. In DNA, the CDR3 is TGTGCCAGCAGTCCCCTCGAGGAAGAAAAACTGTTTTTT. This codes for CASSPLEEEKLFF.

The rearrangement links TRBV7-3 to TRBJ1-3, with a tentative D call TRBD1 (5 bases). Trimming shortened V by 4 bases and J by 1 base, and 5 bases separated the two germline ends. The CDR3 totals 13 residues. Germline values: CDR1 SGHTA, CDR2 FQGTGA. The CDR3 spells CASSSGSGNTIYF. CDR3 nucleotides: TGTGCCAGCAGCTCAGGGTCTGGAAACACCATATATTTT. Drawing the rest from reference TRBV7-3 and TRBJ1-3, the complete variable domain is GAGVSQTPSNKVTEKGKYVELRCDPISGHTALYWYRQSLGQGPEFLIYFQGTGAADDSGLPNDRFFAVRPEGSVSTLKIQRTERGDSAVYLCASSSGSGNTIYFGEGSWLTVV.

CDR3 sequence: CASSVQGMNTEAFF. CDR3 sequence (DNA): TGTGCCAGCAGTGTTCAGGGTATGAACACTGAAGCTTTCTTT. The chain is built from TRBV2 and TRBJ1-1, with TRBD1 as a possible D gene (5 bases). From germline, CDR1 is SNHLY and CDR2 FYNNEI. The length of the CDR3 is 14 residues. With 4 bases removed from V and 0 bases from J, the gap between germline ends came to 9 bases.

The V gene is TRBV18, the J gene TRBJ1-6; 9 bases map to TRBD1. Germline-derived CDR1 and CDR2 are KGHSH and LQKENI. The CDR3 covers 14 residues. The ends lost 5 bases at V and 9 bases at J; junction bases unmatched: 5. This chain's CDR3 is CASSTADRGSPLHF. As DNA, the CDR3 is TGTGCCAGCTCAACCGCGGACAGGGGTTCACCCCTCCACTTT.

The count of this clone is one. The chain uses TRBV29-1 and TRBJ2-1; D may be TRBD2 (7 bases). Germline-derived CDR1 and CDR2 are SQVTM and ANQGSEA. This CDR3 region has 13 residues. Deletions cut 4 bases from V and 7 bases from J, with 14 bases between. The CDR3 loop reads CSVGRTAGNEQFF. The CDR3, as DNA: TGCAGCGTTGGTCGGACAGCGGGGAATGAGCAGTTCTTC.